Reported below is one T cell receptor (beta chain). Its antigen remains unidentified. The data were obtained in a study of cytomegalovirus exposure and HLA in healthy donors. At the level of the study: Assignment to the Caucasian-associated ancestry cluster applied to less than 85% of the approximately 360 genotyped donors. Study conclusions and caveats: The authors later found TCR association rates varying by HLA locus, with DRB1 most and HLA-C fewest. Within an earlier analysis, most TCR beta V segments proved productive either about 87% or about 30% of the time. Follow-up analysis later connected one missense variant in DCLRE1C with trimming of TCR beta V- and J-genes.

Researchers ran the PCR with 60 Vbeta and 13 Jbeta primers. Assay: immunoSEQ multiplex PCR; the TCRdb copy retains only in-frame clones and omits some. The repertoire holds over 200,000 clones, with over 65% as singletons. The receptor's source is a human donor in good health. The specimen sequenced was PBMCs.

This chain's CDR3 is CASSRDRGSEQYF. The CDR3 bases are TGTGCCAGCAGTCGGGACAGGGGGAGCGAGCAGTACTTC. The genes are TRBV7-2 and TRBJ2-7, with TRBD1 matching 11 bases. The V and J ends lost 6 bases and 6 bases, in that order; junction bases with no gene match: 4. Germline V CDR1 and CDR2: SGHTA, FQGNSA. This CDR3 region has 13 residues.